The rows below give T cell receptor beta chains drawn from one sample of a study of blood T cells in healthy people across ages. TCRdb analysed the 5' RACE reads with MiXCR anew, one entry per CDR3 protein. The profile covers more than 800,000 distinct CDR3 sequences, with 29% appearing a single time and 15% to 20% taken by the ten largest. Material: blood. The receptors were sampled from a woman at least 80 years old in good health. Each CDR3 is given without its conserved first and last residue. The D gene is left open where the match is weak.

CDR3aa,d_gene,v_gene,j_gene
ASSPSRDSGRSYEQY,TRBD1,TRBV5-1,TRBJ2-7
ASSAAGKDTQY,NA,TRBV6-1,TRBJ2-3
ATSHGAGNEQF,NA,TRBV24-1,TRBJ2-1
ASSLNHQGRNQPQH,NA,TRBV27,TRBJ1-5
ASNSPGTYNEQF,NA,TRBV6-6,TRBJ2-1
ASTKGQGAPDTQY,TRBD1,TRBV6-5,TRBJ2-3
ASGYRNNEQF,NA,TRBV12-3/TRBV12-4,TRBJ2-1
SAPKTGRLDEQF,NA,TRBV20-1,TRBJ2-1
ASSRGAGNQPQH,NA,TRBV4-2,TRBJ1-5
ASSASREGLNEQF,TRBD2,TRBV6-1,TRBJ2-1
ASSAAGEAVTDTQY,TRBD2,TRBV11-2,TRBJ2-3
ASSFLARGADTQY,NA,TRBV7-9,TRBJ2-3
ASSPQARAEGTDTQY,NA,TRBV5-1,TRBJ2-3
ASWWDVGDEQY,NA,TRBV6-1,TRBJ2-7
ASSYGVRTYSGANVLT,NA,TRBV6-5,TRBJ2-6
ASSSPSGVMNTEAF,NA,TRBV19,TRBJ1-1
ASSLQGQGSHEQY,TRBD1,TRBV5-1,TRBJ2-7
ASRQGRSSSNQPQH,NA,TRBV6-2/TRBV6-3,TRBJ1-5
ASSTGSGLYNSPLH,NA,TRBV27,TRBJ1-6
ASSLTGTWETQY,NA,TRBV7-2,TRBJ2-5
SARTPGRSNEQF,NA,TRBV20-1,TRBJ2-1
SASMRGGEKLF,NA,TRBV20-1,TRBJ1-4
ASIREAGQETQY,TRBD2,TRBV2,TRBJ2-5
ASSLAGELTVNEQF,NA,TRBV5-5,TRBJ2-1
SVEAGRGGYGYT,NA,TRBV29-1,TRBJ1-2
ASSQEGSSGYNEQF,NA,TRBV4-2,TRBJ2-1
ASSLGEVNEQY,NA,TRBV11-2,NA
ASSPRGQGYNEQF,NA,TRBV18,TRBJ2-1
SARIPTGRADTQY,TRBD1,TRBV20-1,TRBJ2-3
ASTYRGSSYGYT,TRBD1,TRBV3-1,TRBJ1-2
ASSLLSGGWETQY,TRBD2,TRBV7-2,TRBJ2-5
ASSSRPRTDTQY,NA,TRBV7-9,TRBJ2-3
AISLQETQY,NA,TRBV10-3,TRBJ2-5
ASSLTGGVGSEAF,TRBD1,TRBV6-2/TRBV6-3,TRBJ1-1
ASSVTSGSFYEQY,TRBD2,TRBV5-1,NA
SARDLASEAF,NA,TRBV20-1,TRBJ1-1
ASSLPGGQRNEKLF,NA,TRBV6-6,TRBJ1-4
ASSLGIGRGSYEQY,NA,TRBV12-3/TRBV12-4,TRBJ2-7
ASSQEGYRPGLALF,TRBD2,TRBV3-1,TRBJ2-1
ASSSLQVYEQY,NA,TRBV7-2,TRBJ2-7
ASSRSSGGIPGTQY,TRBD2,TRBV7-2,TRBJ2-3
AISESQGPSQETQY,NA,TRBV10-3,TRBJ2-5
ASNQQGAGGYT,TRBD1,TRBV12-3/TRBV12-4,TRBJ1-2
ASSDGQYEQY,NA,TRBV12-3/TRBV12-4,TRBJ2-7
ASSPGAAKNIRY,NA,TRBV7-2,TRBJ2-4
ASRSGGVGYNEQF,TRBD2,TRBV5-5,TRBJ2-1
ASSPRTSTEQY,TRBD2,TRBV7-2,TRBJ2-7
ASSRGGVWNEQY,TRBD2,TRBV7-7,TRBJ2-7
ASRHTGTLTDTQY,NA,TRBV3-1,TRBJ2-3
ASIMGLARYNEQF,TRBD2,TRBV12-3/TRBV12-4,TRBJ2-1
ASSLQGGRSDTQY,NA,TRBV7-8,TRBJ2-3
ATSSHGTPLYNEQF,NA,TRBV15,TRBJ2-1
ASNLVSTDTQY,NA,TRBV6-1,TRBJ2-5
SARAPTGSGNTIY,NA,TRBV20-1,TRBJ1-3
ASSLRDRGPPYGYT,TRBD1,TRBV12-3/TRBV12-4,TRBJ1-2
ASRSLTGRSNYGYT,NA,TRBV11-2,TRBJ1-2
ASSLFTGVADTQY,NA,TRBV7-3,TRBJ2-3
AWSSVGELF,NA,TRBV30,TRBJ2-2